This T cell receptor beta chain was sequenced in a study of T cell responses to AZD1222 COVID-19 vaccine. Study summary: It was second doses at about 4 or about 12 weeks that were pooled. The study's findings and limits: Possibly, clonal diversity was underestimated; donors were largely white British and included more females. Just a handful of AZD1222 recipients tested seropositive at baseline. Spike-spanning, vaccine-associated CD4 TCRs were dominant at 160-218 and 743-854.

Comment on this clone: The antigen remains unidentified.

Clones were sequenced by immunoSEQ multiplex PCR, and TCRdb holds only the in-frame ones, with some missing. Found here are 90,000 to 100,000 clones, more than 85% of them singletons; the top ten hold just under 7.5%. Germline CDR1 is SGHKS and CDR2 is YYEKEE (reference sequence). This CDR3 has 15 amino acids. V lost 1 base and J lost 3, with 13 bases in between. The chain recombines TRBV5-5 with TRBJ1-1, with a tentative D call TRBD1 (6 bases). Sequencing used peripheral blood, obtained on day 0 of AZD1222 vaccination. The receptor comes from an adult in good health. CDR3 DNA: TGTGCCAGCAGCTTGACCCCGACAGGACACACTGAAGCTTTCTTT. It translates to CASSLTPTGHTEAFF.